These T cell receptor beta chains were read from a single sample in a study of cytomegalovirus exposure and HLA in healthy donors. Assay used: immunoSEQ multiplex PCR; TCRdb lists only in-frame clones, some missing. The sample carries over 250,000 clones, 72% recorded once. Input material: PBMCs. Receptors originate from a female donor in good health and CMV-seronegative. The CDR3 runs from the conserved cysteine through the conserved F or W. The D gene is left open where the match is weak. Expanded clones get a size class; other rows say once, few or many, or leave the size out.

J	D	V	size	CDR3	DNA
TRBJ1-2	TRBD1	TRBV25-1	.	CASSAPGQGKGGYTF	TGTGCCAGCAGTGCTCCGGGACAGGGGAAGGGCGGCTACACCTTC
TRBJ2-1	.	TRBV18	.	CASSSTGSGHYNEQFF	TGTGCCAGCTCATCTACAGGTAGCGGCCATTACAATGAGCAGTTCTTC
TRBJ1-1	.	TRBV7-9	.	CASSPQGLTEAFF	TGTGCCAGCAGTCCCCAGGGGCTCACTGAAGCTTTCTTT
TRBJ2-5	.	TRBV10-1	.	CASSEGGLGQETQYF	TGCGCCAGCAGTGAAGGGGGATTAGGCCAAGAGACCCAGTACTTC
TRBJ1-1	.	TRBV7-6	.	CASSARVLNTEAFF	TGTGCCAGCAGCGCCAGGGTGCTGAACACTGAAGCTTTCTTT
TRBJ2-1	.	TRBV1	.	CTSSHHIAGTYNEQFF	TGCACCAGCAGCCACCACATAGCGGGAACCTACAATGAGCAGTTCTTC
TRBJ1-1	.	TRBV5-8	few	CASSFQGRRNTEAFF	TGTGCCAGCAGCTTCCAGGGCCGAAGGAACACTGAAGCTTTCTTT
TRBJ1-3	TRBD1	TRBV5-1	few	CASSSQTTGSGNTIYF	TGCGCCAGCAGCTCACAGACGACAGGGTCTGGAAACACCATATATTTT
TRBJ2-5	.	TRBV14	once	CASSQIGGTQYF	TGTGCCAGCAGCCAAATCGGGGGGACCCAGTACTTC
TRBJ2-7	TRBD1	TRBV7-9	.	CASTWGQGYEQYF	TGTGCCAGCACCTGGGGACAGGGTTACGAGCAGTACTTC
TRBJ2-1	.	TRBV11-2	.	CASSLADFLNNEQFF	TGTGCCAGCAGCTTAGCGGACTTTCTGAACAATGAGCAGTTCTTC
TRBJ2-1	TRBD2	TRBV6-1	.	CASSGTSGVYNEQFF	TGTGCCAGCAGTGGGACTAGCGGCGTTTACAATGAGCAGTTCTTC
TRBJ1-1	.	TRBV20-1	.	CSVPGTEAFF	TGCAGTGTTCCGGGGACTGAAGCTTTCTTT
TRBJ1-6	.	TRBV6-1	few	CASSEGTVYNSPLHF	TGTGCCAGCAGTGAAGGGACAGTCTATAATTCACCCCTCCACTTT
TRBJ2-2	TRBD1	TRBV7-9	.	CASSFRGGQGITGELFF	TGTGCCAGCAGCTTTAGAGGGGGACAGGGGATCACCGGGGAGCTGTTTTTT
TRBJ2-2	.	TRBV7-9	once	CASSSGTGNTGELFF	TGTGCCAGCTCCTCCGGGACTGGGAACACCGGGGAGCTGTTTTTT
TRBJ2-7	TRBD2	TRBV7-9	.	CASSPGGPVYEQYF	TGTGCCAGCAGCCCGGGAGGGCCGGTATACGAGCAGTACTTC
TRBJ1-5	TRBD1	TRBV4-1	.	CASSQTWDRLSNQPQHF	TGCGCCAGCAGCCAGACCTGGGACAGGCTAAGCAATCAGCCCCAGCATTTT
TRBJ2-1	TRBD2	TRBV11-3	.	CASSLGTSVYNEQFF	TGTGCCAGCAGCTTGGGGACTAGCGTCTACAATGAGCAGTTCTTC
TRBJ2-5	TRBD2	TRBV9	.	CASSLGGLAEETQYF	TGTGCCAGCAGCCTAGGGGGACTAGCGGAAGAGACCCAGTACTTC
TRBJ1-5	TRBD1	TRBV28	once	CASRGTGENQPQHF	TGTGCCAGCAGAGGGACAGGGGAGAATCAGCCCCAGCATTTT
TRBJ2-7	TRBD2	TRBV10-1	.	CASSERAQTSGRAYEQYF	TGCGCCAGCAGTGAAAGGGCGCAGACTAGCGGGAGGGCCTACGAGCAGTACTTC
TRBJ1-1	.	TRBV15	.	CATSRDQGDTEAFF	TGTGCCACCAGCAGAGATCAGGGTGACACTGAAGCTTTCTTT
TRBJ1-2	.	TRBV30	few	CAWSGSRGGYTF	TGTGCCTGGAGTGGTTCCAGGGGCGGCTACACCTTC
TRBJ2-7	TRBD1	TRBV7-9	.	CASSLNPGTGNYEQYF	TGTGCCAGCAGCTTAAATCCGGGGACAGGGAACTACGAGCAGTACTTC
TRBJ1-1	.	TRBV11-3	.	CASSLERVGRAFF	TGTGCCAGCAGCTTAGAGAGGGTTGGTCGAGCTTTCTTT
TRBJ2-7	TRBD2	TRBV7-8	.	CASSPQAGVSYEQYF	TGTGCCAGCAGCCCCCAGGCGGGAGTTTCCTACGAGCAGTACTTC